One sample yielded the 28 T cell receptor beta chains listed below, sequenced in a study of T cell repertoires in cytomegalovirus infection. TCRdb fed the reads into MiXCR, producing one record per CDR3 protein. The table records some 350,000 distinct CDR3 sequences, around 18% of them present only once. Sequencing input: PBMCs. These receptors came from a human donor in good health (CMV status not recorded). Some clones in this sample may be carry-over from other donors' samples.

The chain employs TRBV12-3 or TRBV12-4 and TRBJ1-5, with D perhaps TRBD1 (5 bases). The CDR3 is 15 residues long. Trimming took off 7 bases at V and 4 bases at J, with 17 bases between the two ends. Here the CDR3 DNA reads TGTGCCAGCAAGGGACTCGGGGCGGGGAATCAGCCCCAGCATTTT. Protein product: CASKGLGAGNQPQHF.

This clonotype was counted a few times. CDR3 DNA sequence: TGTGCCAGCAGTTTAACCTCTCAGGGTTATGAGCAGTTCTTC. Translating gives CASSLTSQGYEQFF. The chain links TRBV12-3 or TRBV12-4 to TRBJ2-1; TRBD1 is a possible D gene (5 bases). The CDR3 has 14 residues. The V end lost 2 bases, the J end lost 8 bases, and 13 bases lay between the germline ends.

This clonotype has at least ten counts. V and J are TRBV6-5 and TRBJ1-5, with a weak D call TRBD1 (6 bases). Per germline, CDR1 MNHEY and CDR2 SVGAGI. The CDR3 contains 14 residues. V lost 2 bases, J lost 6 bases, and 11 bases lay in between. This CDR3 reads CASSYMAGVQPQHF. The CDR3 coding sequence is TGTGCCAGCAGTTACATGGCAGGGGTTCAGCCCCAGCATTTT.

The count of this clonotype is one. The chain employs TRBV20-1 and TRBJ2-7; a weak D match, TRBD2 (6 bases). The CDR3 spans 13 residues. V lost 7 bases, J lost 5 bases, and 18 bases lay in between. Germline CDR1 and CDR2: DFQATT and SNEGSKA (reference sequence). The CDR3 reads CSVPDIGTHEQYF. CDR3 DNA: TGCAGTGTCCCGGACATCGGGACTCACGAGCAGTACTTC.

This chain uses TRBV12-5 with TRBJ1-2; D not resolved. V shed 0 bases and J shed 7 bases, with 6 bases lying between them. The CDR3 totals 12 residues. Germline CDR1 LGHNT, CDR2 FRNRAP. The CDR3 loop is CASGLVLLGYTF. The CDR3 DNA is TGTGCTAGTGGTTTGGTACTCCTTGGCTACACCTTC.

This clonotype was seen many times. V is TRBV6-2 or TRBV6-3 and J is TRBJ2-3, with 8 bases fitting TRBD2. V lost 3 bases to trimming and J lost 12 bases; unmatched junction nucleotides: 5. Germline values: CDR1 MNHEY, CDR2 SVGEGT. This CDR3 is built from 12 residues. The CDR3 region is CASSYAAGGQYF. CDR3 in DNA: TGTGCCAGCAGTTATGCGGCGGGGGGCCAGTATTTT.

The chain couples TRBV6-5 to TRBJ2-1; 10 bases fit TRBD2. This CDR3 spans 13 amino acids. Trimming at V came to 6 bases and at J to 7 bases, leaving 3 bases not matched to a gene. CDR1 and CDR2 from the germline V gene are MNHEY and SVGAGI. The CDR3 DNA reads TGTGCCAGCAGAGCGGGGGGGCGGAATGAGCAGTTCTTC. This gives the protein CASRAGGRNEQFF.

V and J are TRBV3-1 and TRBJ2-1, with D maybe TRBD2 (6 bases). The CDR3 has 13 amino acids. V was shortened by 4 bases and J by 10 bases, with 14 bases between the two germline ends. Germline V gives CDR1 LGHDT, CDR2 YNNKEL (reference sequence). The CDR3 loop is CASSRETSREQFF. Here the CDR3 DNA reads TGTGCCAGCAGCCGAGAAACTAGCCGAGAGCAGTTCTTC.

This clonotype appeared many times. This sequence joins TRBV6-2 or TRBV6-3 and TRBJ1-2, with D unclear. The germline CDR1 and CDR2 sequences are MNHEY and SVGEGT. V was trimmed by 6 bases and J by 11 bases, leaving 10 bases between them. The CDR3 consists of 10 residues. CDR3: CASRAESYTF. The CDR3 region has the DNA TGTGCCAGCAGGGCCGAGAGTTACACCTTC.

The V gene is TRBV29-1, the J gene TRBJ1-5; 9 bases are a match to TRBD1. The V gene end was trimmed by 6 bases and the J gene end by 6 bases; junction bases not matched to a gene: 15. Germline CDR1 reads SQVTM; CDR2 reads ANQGSEA. The CDR3 runs 16 residues. CDR3 amino acids: CSVILGGTGLAQPQHF. The CDR3 nucleotides read TGCAGCGTCATCTTGGGGGGGACAGGGTTAGCTCAGCCCCAGCATTTT.

This clonotype has a count of ten or more. The rearrangement uses TRBV6-2 or TRBV6-3 and TRBJ2-7, with no clear D. The length of the CDR3 is 15 residues. Germline lookup yields CDR1 MNHEY and CDR2 SVGEGT. V was pared by 2 bases and J by 3 bases, with 14 bases between. The CDR3 loop is CASSYPPPGFYEQYF. The CDR3 bases are TGTGCCAGCAGTTACCCCCCCCCAGGTTTCTACGAGCAGTACTTC.

This clonotype was found many times. This chain joins TRBV12-3 or TRBV12-4 and TRBJ1-2, with D maybe TRBD1 (5 bases). Trimming stripped 5 bases from V and 7 bases from J, with 14 bases between. This CDR3 has 13 amino acids. The CDR3 protein is CASSLNEGSGYTF. DNA for the CDR3: TGTGCCAGCAGTCTCAATGAGGGGTCTGGCTACACCTTC.

This clonotype came up a few times. This chain connects TRBV12-3 or TRBV12-4 to TRBJ2-5, with D maybe TRBD1 (6 bases). The V and J ends lost 6 bases and 1 base respectively, with 15 bases between them. This CDR3 spans 15 amino acids. The DNA of the CDR3 is TGTGCCAGCAGCCCGGCAGGGGTCGCCCAAGAGACCCAGTACTTC. This codes for CASSPAGVAQETQYF.

This clonotype has a count of ten or more. The rearrangement joins TRBV7-2 to TRBJ2-5; D is uncertain. Germline lookup yields CDR1 SGHTA and CDR2 FQGNSA. The CDR3 length is 14 residues. Between the trimmed V and J ends, which lost 5 bases and 1 base, there was a span of 11 bases. Here the CDR3 reads CASSDTRAQETQYF. DNA of the CDR3: TGTGCCAGCAGCGATACAAGGGCCCAAGAGACCCAGTACTTC.

This clonotype was counted many times. The chain combines TRBV7-2 with TRBJ1-3; D remains ambiguous. Germline assignment: CDR1 SGHTA and CDR2 FQGNSA. This CDR3 has 12 residues. The V end was cut by 6 bases, the J end by 4 bases, with 7 bases between. The CDR3 here is CASSLTGNTIYF. CDR3 bases: TGTGCCAGCAGTCTAACGGGAAACACCATATATTTT. The entire variable domain, with the rest obtained from reference TRBV7-2 and TRBJ1-3, is as follows: GAGVSQSPSNKVTEKGKDVELRCDPISGHTALYWYRQSLGQGLEFLIYFQGNSAPDKSGLPSDRFSAERTGGSVSTLTIQRTQQEDSAVYLCASSLTGNTIYFGEGSWLTVV.

This clonotype has ten or more counts. CDR3 sequence: CASSVGGMNTEAFF. CDR3 nucleotide sequence: TGTGCCAGCAGCGTGGGCGGGATGAACACTGAAGCTTTCTTT. This sequence joins TRBV7-2 and TRBJ1-1, with D unclear. The CDR3 extends over 14 amino acids. Germline V gene lookup returns CDR1 SGHTA and CDR2 FQGNSA. Trimming pared 5 bases from V and 0 bases from J, leaving 10 bases between.

In regard to this clonotype: This may be a read error, as it is one base from a much larger clone. The CDR3 does not close with the conserved phenylalanine or tryptophan, likely indicating a read error. The rearrangement links TRBV7-8 to TRBJ2-5; D gene uncertain. Trimming removed 3 bases at V and 5 bases at J, with 7 bases between. The CDR3 sequence is 12 residues long. Germline CDR1 and CDR2: SGHVS and FQNEAQ. CDR3 coding DNA: TGTGCCAGCAGCTTCCCTTCGGAGACCCAGTACTCC. The encoded protein is CASSFPSETQYS.

The chain has TRBV5-5 and TRBJ2-1; D is unclear. The germline V and J ends were trimmed by 2 bases and 5 bases, with 11 bases remaining between them. Germline V gives CDR1 SGHKS, CDR2 YYEKEE (reference sequence). The CDR3 runs to 14 residues. DNA for the CDR3: TGTGCCAGCAGCTTAGGGCAGGCCGACAATGAGCAGTTCTTC. Translating gives CASSLGQADNEQFF. The complete variable domain, with remaining parts taken from reference TRBV5-5 and TRBJ2-1, reads DAGVTQSPTHLIKTRGQQVTLRCSPISGHKSVSWYQQVLGQGPQFIFQYYEKEERGRGNFPDRFSARQFPNYSSELNVNALLLGDSALYLCASSLGQADNEQFFGPGTRLTVL.

This clonotype was counted at least ten times. This chain uses TRBV7-2 with TRBJ2-5; 8 bases fit TRBD2. Germline lookup yields CDR1 SGHTA and CDR2 FQGNSA. With V trimmed by 5 bases and J by 14 bases, 13 bases remained unmatched. This CDR3 spans 13 amino acids. CDR3 nucleotides: TGTGCCAGCAGCCGAGCCGTAGCGGGAATCTCTTACTTC. It is translated as CASSRAVAGISYF.

This rearrangement joins TRBV6-6 to TRBJ2-2; perhaps D is TRBD1 or TRBD2 (5 bases each). This CDR3 spans 15 amino acids. From germline, CDR1 is MNHNY and CDR2 SVGAGI (reference sequence). Trimming cost V 2 bases and J 4 bases, with 11 bases left between them. This CDR3 reads CASSYGRAGTGELFF. Written as DNA, the CDR3 is TGTGCCAGCAGTTACGGCAGGGCGGGCACCGGGGAGCTGTTTTTT.

V is TRBV14 and J is TRBJ2-5, with D possibly matching TRBD2 (6 bases). CDR3 length: 16 amino acids. The V and J ends lost 0 bases and 4 bases respectively, with 15 bases between them. Looked up from germline, CDR1 is SGHDN and CDR2 is FVKESK. CDR3 sequence (DNA): TGTGCCAGCAGCCAAGAAGGAGGGTACGGAACAGAGACCCAGTACTTC. Its translation: CASSQEGGYGTETQYF.

This clonotype has more than one count but fewer than ten. The gene calls are TRBV6-1 and TRBJ2-1; 7 bases fit TRBD2. Looked up from germline, CDR1 is MNHNS and CDR2 is SASEGT. The CDR3 covers 16 residues. J gave up 1 base and V 7 bases, and 10 bases lay outside the gene matches. CDR3 in amino acids: CASKDGGYSSYNEQFF. The CDR3 coding sequence is TGTGCCAGCAAGGACGGGGGGTACTCTTCCTACAATGAGCAGTTCTTC.

The table lists this clonotype with many counts. This sequence joins TRBV7-2 and TRBJ1-3, with D hard to call. The CDR3 extends over 15 amino acids. Germline V gene data show CDR1 as SGHTA and CDR2 as FQGNSA. Trimming pared 2 bases from V and 0 bases from J, leaving 8 bases between. CDR3 nucleotides: TGTGCCAGCAGCTTAAGGGATCTCTCTGGAAACACCATATATTTT. This gives the protein CASSLRDLSGNTIYF.

This clonotype was detected many times. This chain uses TRBV6-2 or TRBV6-3 with TRBJ2-1; D call uncertain. This CDR3 is 14 amino acids long. Trimming shortened V by 2 bases and J by 13 bases, and 18 bases separated the two germline ends. Germline V gene sequence: CDR1 MNHEY, CDR2 SVGEGT. This chain's CDR3 is CASSYPGILVKQFF. The CDR3 region has the DNA TGTGCCAGCAGTTACCCTGGAATCCTTGTGAAACAGTTCTTC.

This clonotype turned up a few times. The rearrangement joins TRBV29-1 to TRBJ2-1, with D possibly TRBD1 on 7 matching bases. Looked up from germline, CDR1 is SQVTM and CDR2 is ANQGSEA. This CDR3 is built from 14 residues. The V end lost 7 bases, the J end lost 4 bases, and 17 bases lay between the germline ends. CDR3: CSAQGGGPYNEQFF. In DNA form, the CDR3 reads TGCAGCGCCCAGGGGGGAGGACCTTACAATGAGCAGTTCTTC.

The CDR3 here is CASSGHRPYEQYF. The CDR3 nucleotides are TGTGCCAGCAGCGGCCATAGACCCTACGAGCAGTACTTC. This chain links TRBV7-1 with TRBJ2-7; the D is unclear. TRBV7-1 is an ORF for which the function is uncertain. V was shortened by 5 bases and J by 2 bases, with 10 bases between the two germline ends. CDR3 length equals 13 residues.

This clonotype has a count of ten or more. The chain employs TRBV7-8 and TRBJ1-2; no definite D call. Trimming removed 1 base at V and 2 bases at J, with 5 bases between. Germline CDR1 is SGHVS and CDR2 is FQNEAQ. The CDR3 length is 13 residues. The CDR3 sequence: CASSLVFNYGYTF. The CDR3 nucleotides read TGTGCCAGCAGCTTAGTTTTCAACTATGGCTACACCTTC.

This clonotype was recorded many times. V is TRBV7-2 and J is TRBJ1-1; D is perhaps TRBD1 (5 bases). The V end was cut by 7 bases, the J end by 5 bases, with 20 bases between. The germline gives CDR1 SGHTA, CDR2 FQGNSA. The CDR3 is 15 residues long. CDR3 residues: CASTLPGRVGTEAFF. In DNA form, the CDR3 reads TGTGCCAGCACCCTGCCGGGCAGGGTAGGGACTGAAGCTTTCTTT.